The TCR beta chain described here comes from a study of lymphopenia after photon versus proton radiotherapy. On this clone itself: Its antigen is currently unknown.

The repertoire was sequenced with immunoSEQ multiplex PCR; TCRdb's copy has only in-frame clones and lacks some. Of 37,000 or so clones listed, roughly 84% were seen once; the top ten hold over 9%. The CDR3 covers 13 residues. The V end was cut by 4 bases, the J end by 5 bases, with 11 bases between. Germline CDR1 SNHLY, CDR2 FYNNEI. Study outcomes and limitations: Photon-treated patients lost naive T cells and TCR diversity; proton-treated stayed stable. After lymphocyte nadir, photon-treated repertoires showed oligoclonal expansion, especially CD8+ Temra. Survival link was tested only in deceased patients; proton benefit remains a possibility. Larger post-nadir TCR diversity loss correlated inversely with survival in deceased patients.

This chain connects TRBV2 to TRBJ1-2; no clear D gene. This material consisted of peripheral blood, taken from a patient treated with proton-based radiotherapy. This receptor was taken from a woman in her 70s with pancreatic cancer. Some clones in this sample may be carry-over from other donors' samples. For the CDR3, the DNA is TGTGCCAGCAGTGTGGGAGGCCCTTATGGCTACACCTTC. Its protein is CASSVGGPYGYTF. Full variable domain (missing parts from reference TRBV2 and TRBJ1-2): EPEVTQTPSHQVTQMGQEVILRCVPISNHLYFYWYRQILGQKVEFLVSFYNNEISEKSEIFDDQFSVERPDGSNFTLKIRSTKLEDSAMYFCASSVGGPYGYTFGSGTRLTVV.